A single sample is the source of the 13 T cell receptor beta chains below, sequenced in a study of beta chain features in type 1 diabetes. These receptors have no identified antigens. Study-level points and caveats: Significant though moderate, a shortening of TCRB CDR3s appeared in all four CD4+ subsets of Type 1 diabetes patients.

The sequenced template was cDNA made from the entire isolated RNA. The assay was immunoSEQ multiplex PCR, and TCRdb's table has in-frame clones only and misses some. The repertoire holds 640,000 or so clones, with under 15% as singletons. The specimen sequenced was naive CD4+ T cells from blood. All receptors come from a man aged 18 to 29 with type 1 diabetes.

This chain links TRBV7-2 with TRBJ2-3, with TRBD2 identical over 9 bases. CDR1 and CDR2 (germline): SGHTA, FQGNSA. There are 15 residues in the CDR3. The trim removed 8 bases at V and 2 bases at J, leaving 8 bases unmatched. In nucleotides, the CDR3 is TGTGCCAGCTCCGGGCGGGGGGGATCCACAGATACGCAGTATTTT. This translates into CASSGRGGSTDTQYF.

The CDR3 nucleotides are TGTGCCAGCAGTGGAGACTACCCCGTCCAAGAGACCCAGTACTTC. Protein product: CASSGDYPVQETQYF. V and J are TRBV25-1 and TRBJ2-5; D possibly corresponds to TRBD2 (5 bases). This CDR3 has 15 amino acids. V gave up 4 bases and J gave up 1 base, with 13 bases separating them. Germline loops: CDR1 MGHDK, CDR2 SYGVNS.

The CDR3 loop reads CASSEFQSSYNEQFF. CDR3 bases: TGTGCCAGCAGTGAATTCCAGTCGTCCTACAATGAGCAGTTCTTC. The V and J genes are TRBV6-1 and TRBJ2-1; the D is unclear. The CDR3 runs 15 residues. V lost 2 bases, J lost 1 base, and 9 bases lay in between. Germline V gene data show CDR1 as MNHNS and CDR2 as SASEGT.

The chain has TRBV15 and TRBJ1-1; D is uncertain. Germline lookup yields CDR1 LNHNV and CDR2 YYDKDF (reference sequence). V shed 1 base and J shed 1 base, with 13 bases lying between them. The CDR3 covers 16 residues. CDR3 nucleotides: TGTGCCACCAGCAGAGGATACTCCTCCGGGAACACTGAAGCTTTCTTT. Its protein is CATSRGYSSGNTEAFF. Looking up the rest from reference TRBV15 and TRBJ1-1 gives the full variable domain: DAMVIQNPRYQVTQFGKPVTLSCSQTLNHNVMYWYQQKSSQAPKLLFHYYDKDFNNEADTPDNFQSRRPNTSFCFLDIRSPGLGDTAMYLCATSRGYSSGNTEAFFGQGTRLTVV.

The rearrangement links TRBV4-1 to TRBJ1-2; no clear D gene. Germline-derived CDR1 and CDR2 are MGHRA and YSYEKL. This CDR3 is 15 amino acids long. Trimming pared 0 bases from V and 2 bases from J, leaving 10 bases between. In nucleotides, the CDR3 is TGCGCCAGCAGCCAAGATAGGGAAGCAAACTATGGCTACACCTTC. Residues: CASSQDREANYGYTF.

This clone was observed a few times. In nucleotides, the CDR3 is TGCGCCAGCAGCCCAACTAATCCGGGACAGGGGACTTCACCCCTCCACTTT. It specifies CASSPTNPGQGTSPLHF. V gene TRBV4-1 combines with J gene TRBJ1-6, with 10 positions matching TRBD1. V lost 4 bases and J lost 9; bases outside the gene matches: 12. The length of the CDR3 is 17 residues. CDR1 and CDR2 (germline): MGHRA, YSYEKL.

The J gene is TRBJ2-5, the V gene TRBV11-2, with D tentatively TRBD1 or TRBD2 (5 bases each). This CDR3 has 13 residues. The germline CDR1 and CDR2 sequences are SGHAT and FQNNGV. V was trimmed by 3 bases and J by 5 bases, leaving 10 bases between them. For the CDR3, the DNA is TGTGCCAGCAGCTTTAAGGGGACGGAGACCCAGTACTTC. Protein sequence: CASSFKGTETQYF. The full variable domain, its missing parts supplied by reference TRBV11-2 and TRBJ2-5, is EAGVAQSPRYKIIEKRQSVAFWCNPISGHATLYWYQQILGQGPKLLIQFQNNGVVDDSQLPKDRFSAERLKGVDSTLKIQPAKLEDSAVYLCASSFKGTETQYFGPGTRLLVL.

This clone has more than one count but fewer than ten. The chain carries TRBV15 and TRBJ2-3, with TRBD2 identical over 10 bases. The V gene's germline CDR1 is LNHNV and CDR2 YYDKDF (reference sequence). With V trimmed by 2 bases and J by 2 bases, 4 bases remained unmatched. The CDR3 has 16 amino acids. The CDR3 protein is CATSRRAGGFTDTQYF. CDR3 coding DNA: TGTGCCACCAGCAGAAGAGCGGGGGGGTTCACAGATACGCAGTATTTT. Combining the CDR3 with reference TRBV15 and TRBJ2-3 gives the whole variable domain DAMVIQNPRYQVTQFGKPVTLSCSQTLNHNVMYWYQQKSSQAPKLLFHYYDKDFNNEADTPDNFQSRRPNTSFCFLDIRSPGLGDTAMYLCATSRRAGGFTDTQYFGPGTRLTVL.

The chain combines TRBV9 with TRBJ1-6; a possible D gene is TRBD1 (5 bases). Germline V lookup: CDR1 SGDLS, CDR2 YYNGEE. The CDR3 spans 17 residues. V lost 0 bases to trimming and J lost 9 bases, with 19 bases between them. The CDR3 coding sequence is TGTGCCAGCAGCGTAGAGGCGGGCACGACGAGGGGTTCACCCCTCCACTTT. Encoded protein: CASSVEAGTTRGSPLHF.

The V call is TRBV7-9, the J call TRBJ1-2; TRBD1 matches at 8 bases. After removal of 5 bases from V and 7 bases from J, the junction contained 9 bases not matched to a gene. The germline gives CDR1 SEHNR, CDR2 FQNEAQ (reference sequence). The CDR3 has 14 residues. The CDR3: CASSPRARGLGYTF. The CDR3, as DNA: TGTGCCAGCAGCCCACGGGCCAGGGGGCTTGGCTACACCTTC. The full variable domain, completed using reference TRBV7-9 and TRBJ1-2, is DTGVSQNPRHKITKRGQNVTFRCDPISEHNRLYWYRQTLGQGPEFLTYFQNEAQLEKSRLLSDRFSAERPKGSFSTLEIQRTEQGDSAMYLCASSPRARGLGYTFGSGTRLTVV.

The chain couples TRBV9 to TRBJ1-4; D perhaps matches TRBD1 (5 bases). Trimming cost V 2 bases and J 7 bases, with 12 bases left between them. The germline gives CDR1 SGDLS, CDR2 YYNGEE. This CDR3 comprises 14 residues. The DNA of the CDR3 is TGTGCCAGCAGCGTGACAGTGGGAGCTGAAAAACTGTTTTTT. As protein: CASSVTVGAEKLFF.

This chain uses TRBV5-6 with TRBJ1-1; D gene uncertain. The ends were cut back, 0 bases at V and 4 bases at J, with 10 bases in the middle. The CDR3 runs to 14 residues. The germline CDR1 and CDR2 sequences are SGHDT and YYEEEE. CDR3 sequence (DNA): TGTGCCAGCAGCTTGGCCACTTTTGGCACTGAAGCTTTCTTT. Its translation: CASSLATFGTEAFF.

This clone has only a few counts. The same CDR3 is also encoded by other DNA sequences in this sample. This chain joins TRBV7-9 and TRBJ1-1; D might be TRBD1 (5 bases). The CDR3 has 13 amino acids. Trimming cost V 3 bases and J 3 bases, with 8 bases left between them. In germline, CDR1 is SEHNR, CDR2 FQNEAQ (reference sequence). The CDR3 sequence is CASSLVGDTEAFF. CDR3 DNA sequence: TGTGCCAGCAGCTTGGTAGGGGACACTGAAGCTTTCTTT. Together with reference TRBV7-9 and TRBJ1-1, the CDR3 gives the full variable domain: DTGVSQNPRHKITKRGQNVTFRCDPISEHNRLYWYRQTLGQGPEFLTYFQNEAQLEKSRLLSDRFSAERPKGSFSTLEIQRTEQGDSAMYLCASSLVGDTEAFFGQGTRLTVV.